The clone carrying this TCR beta chain was seen once. Clones were read by immunoSEQ multiplex PCR, and TCRdb kept only the in-frame ones, dropping some. This table holds around 270,000 clones, more than 85% found once. This sample is drawn from a study of blood T cell repertoires in COVID-19. Study summary: Whether acute or convalescent, the COVID-19 samples came from the United States, Italy and Spain. PBMCs, B-cell-depleted T cells, or T cells were the source of the cDNA or gDNA that made up the material.

Seattle researchers signed up patients amid active infection and tracked them longitudinally. Germline V gene lookup returns CDR1 LNHDA and CDR2 SQIVND (reference sequence). CDR3 size: 18 residues. The V and J ends lost 7 bases and 2 bases, in that order; junction bases with no gene match: 10. This receptor was identified in a person between 18 and 30 years old with COVID-19, enrolled during active disease. Sequencing used peripheral blood. The chain links TRBV19 to TRBJ2-1; 14 nucleotides agree with TRBD2. The CDR3 DNA reads TGTGCCAGTACCAAAGACCCGGGACTAGCGGGAGCCTACAATGAGCAGTTCTTC. Residues: CASTKDPGLAGAYNEQFF. The variable domain in full, with the rest retrieved from reference TRBV19 and TRBJ2-1, is DGGITQSPKYLFRKEGQNVTLSCEQNLNHDAMYWYRQDPGQGLRLIYYSQIVNDFQKGDIAEGYSVSREKKESFPLTVTSAQKNPTAFYLCASTKDPGLAGAYNEQFFGPGTRLTVL.